A selection of T cell receptor beta chains follows, all from one sample in a study of blood T cells in healthy people across ages. One entry per CDR3 protein results from TCRdb running MiXCR on the 5' RACE reads. The table lists roughly 800,000 distinct CDR3 sequences, about 48% of them singletons. Sequencing was performed on blood. The receptors derive from an elderly man in good health. The CDR3 runs from the conserved cysteine through the conserved F or W. The D gene is left open where the match is weak. A clone size is listed for some rows: how often the clone was seen (once, few, many), or a class if it is expanded.

TRBJ1-6,.,.,TRBV15,CATSRDTTNSPLHF
TRBJ2-1,TRBD2,.,TRBV7-3,CASSPKYGREAQGNEQFF
TRBJ2-5,.,.,TRBV7-2,CASRRDRGVTETQYF
TRBJ2-3,TRBD2,.,TRBV11-2,CASSLDWTSGTQYF
TRBJ2-5,TRBD2,.,TRBV11-2,CASSQESGIGTQNF
.,TRBD2,.,TRBV7-2,CRRAGVLGETQYF
TRBJ2-1,.,.,TRBV29-1,CSVPYGQVFNERGEQFF
TRBJ2-3,.,.,TRBV7-3,CASSLYITDTQYF
TRBJ2-1,.,.,TRBV2,CATEIANNNEQFF
TRBJ2-7,TRBD1,.,TRBV2,CASSEARPQGAYEQYF
TRBJ1-2,.,.,TRBV27,CASSLELGKLVTF
TRBJ2-7,.,.,TRBV7-3,CASSSGSTYEQYF
TRBJ2-6,.,.,TRBV15,CATSDHRDGANVLTF
.,TRBD2,once,TRBV20-1,CSAGTSVEQYF
.,TRBD1,.,TRBV5-4,CASSLGQGRGEQYF
TRBJ1-1,TRBD1,.,TRBV7-9,CASRGQGGAEAFF
TRBJ2-3,TRBD1,.,TRBV5-1,CASSSGQGGTDTQYF
TRBJ2-7,.,few,TRBV7-2,CASKRTTATEQYF
.,.,.,TRBV20-1,CSARSPLGPGFEQYF
TRBJ2-3,.,few,TRBV7-2,CASSLVRRGTDTQYF
TRBJ1-1,.,.,TRBV18,CASSPLGGPGNTEAFF
TRBJ2-7,TRBD2,.,TRBV10-3,CAITETSGRGEQYF
TRBJ1-1,.,.,TRBV4-1,CASSTRTENTEAFF
TRBJ2-4,TRBD2,.,TRBV7-2,CASSLVLAGQAKNIQYF
TRBJ2-1,.,.,TRBV3-1,CASSQELRRSSYNEQFF
TRBJ2-1,TRBD1,.,TRBV7-2,CASSLIQGYNERFF
TRBJ2-1,TRBD2,.,TRBV20-1,CSARDASGRHYEQFF
TRBJ2-7,.,few,TRBV5-1,CASSLEQPSYEQYF
TRBJ2-7,TRBD2,.,TRBV7-9,CASPRATSGRAGIEQYF
TRBJ2-5,TRBD1,.,TRBV10-3,CAMGGQGSPGETQYF
TRBJ2-7,TRBD1,few,TRBV20-1,CSARDTGQGGYEQYF
.,.,.,TRBV12-5,CASGLLSWGGPYNEQYF
TRBJ2-7,TRBD2,few,TRBV9,CASSASGLLYEQYF
TRBJ1-5,.,.,TRBV7-2,CASSLGGGQPQHF
TRBJ2-5,TRBD1,.,TRBV5-1,CASSRVDRGLREQYF
TRBJ1-2,TRBD1,many,TRBV9,CASSDGLDRDYGYTF
TRBJ2-1,TRBD2,.,TRBV20-1,CSARDVAGALYNEQFF
TRBJ2-4,.,.,TRBV15,CATSGGTAENIQYF
TRBJ1-2,TRBD1,.,TRBV4-1,CASSQNPGQGNYGYTF
TRBJ1-1,.,few,TRBV29-1,CSGGSGYNTEAFF
TRBJ1-2,.,.,TRBV29-1,CSGRPLSRLANYGYTF
TRBJ2-3,.,.,TRBV4-1,CASSQEARGPVGRKASRYAYF